Listed below are T cell receptor beta chains from one sample, sequenced in a study of response to subunit inactivated influenza vaccine. In TCRdb, the RT-PCR reads were re-called with MiXCR into one record per CDR3 protein. The sample includes roughly 700,000 distinct CDR3 sequences, about 15% seen only once; the top ten take 6.5% to 8.5%. Sequenced material: PBMCs from blood, taken about 14 days before vaccination. The receptor set was obtained from a man aged 50-59 years who received an inactivated influenza vaccine. Both conserved end residues are part of each CDR3. Each record gives: clone size, D gene, V gene, J gene, CDR3 DNA, CDR3 protein. The D gene is left open where the match is weak. A clone size is listed for some rows: how often the clone was seen (once, few, many), or a class if it is expanded.

>NA|NA|TRBV5-1|TRBJ2-1
TGCGCCAGCTACTCGACAGCTTACAATGAGCAGTTCTTC
CASYSTAYNEQFF
>few|TRBD2|TRBV12-3/TRBV12-4|TRBJ2-2
TGTGCCAGCAGTTTACCGACAGGGACTAGCGGGAGGGCCATCGGGGAGCTGTTTTTT
CASSLPTGTSGRAIGELFF
>many|NA|TRBV6-2/TRBV6-3|TRBJ2-2
TGTGCCAGCAGTGTGACAGCCACCGGGGAGCTGTTTTTT
CASSVTATGELFF
>NA|TRBD2|TRBV27|TRBJ2-7
TGTGCCAGCAGCACCGGGACTAGCGGGCACGAGCAGTACTTC
CASSTGTSGHEQYF
>many|TRBD2|TRBV29-1|TRBJ2-2
TGCAGCGTTGAACTTCGGACTAGCGGTAACACCGGGGAGCTGTTTTTT
CSVELRTSGNTGELFF
>NA|NA|TRBV20-1|TRBJ2-1
TGCAGTGCTAGAGTTAGGGGCCCCTACAATGAGCAGTTCTTC
CSARVRGPYNEQFF
>NA|TRBD2|TRBV2|TRBJ2-3
TGTGCCAGGAGCGGGGGCCTTAGCACAGATACGCAGTATTTT
CARSGGLSTDTQYF
>NA|TRBD1|TRBV5-1|TRBJ2-7
TGCGCCAGCAGCTTGGCCTTGGACAGGAGAGACGAGCAGTACTTC
CASSLALDRRDEQYF
>few|NA|TRBV20-1|TRBJ1-3
TGCAGTGCTGGGGTAATCGGGTCCTCTGGAAACACCATATATTTT
CSAGVIGSSGNTIYF
>few|NA|TRBV10-3|TRBJ1-2
TGTGCCATCAGTTCGGACAGCTCTAGAGGCTACACCTTC
CAISSDSSRGYTF
>few|TRBD1|TRBV4-1|TRBJ1-1
TGCGCCAGCAGCGGTCTGGACAGGGCTACTGAAGCTTTCTTT
CASSGLDRATEAFF
>NA|TRBD2|TRBV11-1|TRBJ2-1
TGTACCTGCTGTTTCCAGCTAAGCGGGGGCAAATACAATGAGCAGTTCTTC
CTCCFQLSGGKYNEQFF
>many|NA|TRBV12-3/TRBV12-4|TRBJ2-1
TGTGCCAGCAGTTTAAGGGGCCCGCGCAGTATCGCGCAGTTCTTC
CASSLRGPRSIAQFF
>many|TRBD1|TRBV29-1|TRBJ2-7
TGCAGCGTTGAGCAGGGGGCCTACGAGCAGTACTTC
CSVEQGAYEQYF
>NA|NA|TRBV15|TRBJ2-2
TGTGCCACCAGCAGAGATCAACTTCCCGGGGAGCTGTTTTTT
CATSRDQLPGELFF
>NA|TRBD2|TRBV6-5|TRBJ2-2
TGTGCCAGCAGTTACTCTTTGGCGGGGGTGAACACCGGGGAGCTGTTTTTT
CASSYSLAGVNTGELFF
>few|TRBD1|TRBV20-1|TRBJ1-5
TGCAGTGCTAGAGACCGGACAGGGGACTCAAATCAGCCCCAGCATTTT
CSARDRTGDSNQPQHF
>few|TRBD2|TRBV4-3|TRBJ2-3
TGCGCCAGCAGCCAAGATAGATTTCGACTAGCGGGAGCCACAGATACGCAGTATTTT
CASSQDRFRLAGATDTQYF
>NA|NA|TRBV2|TRBJ1-1
TGTGCCAGCAGTGGTTTGGGCACTGAAGCTTTCTTT
CASSGLGTEAFF
>NA|NA|TRBV7-2|TRBJ1-1
TGTGCCAGCAGCTTAGTCCCAGGGAGAGGTTTGAACACTGAAGCTTTCTTT
CASSLVPGRGLNTEAFF
>NA|NA|TRBV4-2|TRBJ2-3
TGTGCCAGCAGCCAAGATATTGGTGCGGCAGCCTATACGCAGTATTTT
CASSQDIGAAAYTQYF
>NA|NA|TRBV4-2|TRBJ2-3
TGTGCCAGCAGCCAAGGAAATACGGGGAGGATCGTCACAGATACGCAGTATTTT
CASSQGNTGRIVTDTQYF
>NA|NA|TRBV11-2|TRBJ2-7
TGTGCCAGCAGCCAAGCTAATGCTTTCCTCTACGAGCAGTACTTC
CASSQANAFLYEQYF
>NA|TRBD1|TRBV10-3|TRBJ2-6
TGTGCCATCAGTAAAACCCCGGGACAGAGATTCTCTGGGGCCAACGTCCTGACTTTC
CAISKTPGQRFSGANVLTF